The present T cell receptor (beta chain) was sequenced within a study of blood T cell repertoires in COVID-19. Study summary: The United States, Italy and Spain were the sources of the acute and convalescent COVID-19 samples. The cDNA or gDNA used as material had been derived from T cells, B-cell-depleted T cells, or PBMCs.

In germline, CDR1 is MNHEY, CDR2 SMNVEV (reference sequence). This CDR3 has 15 amino acids. V lost 6 bases to trimming and J lost 0 bases, with 13 bases between them. Per the original methods: Amplification of reference gene primers was used by the study to estimate nucleated cell counts. Sequenced by immunoSEQ multiplex PCR; TCRdb stores in-frame clones only, minus some. V, J and clone size reflect that table, while D and trimming were determined from the DNA. Counted here are roughly 120,000 clones, around 80% occurring once; the ten biggest clones make up around 4.2%. The specimen sequenced was peripheral blood. The source of this sequence is a human donor in a cohort sampled during active or convalescent COVID-19. The genes are TRBV27 and TRBJ2-3, with a weak D call TRBD2 (6 bases). The CDR3 spells CASRDSGLSTDTQYF. DNA for the CDR3: TGTGCCAGCAGGGATAGCGGCCTCAGCACAGATACGCAGTATTTT.